This T cell receptor beta chain was sequenced in a study of beta chain features in type 1 diabetes (dated by TCRdb to the late 2010s). At the level of the whole study: No differences in mean age, gender distribution, total cell number or subset yield were found between patients and healthy donors. A total of just under 110,000,000 sorted cells were examined across all samples, and RNA yield correlated strongly with the number of cells per subset. In the study, recently diagnosed type 1 diabetes patients and matched healthy donors were compared on the TCRB repertoires of their sorted circulating CD4+ T cell subsets. Naive and central memory subsets were obtained from all 28 donors, but regulatory and stem cell-like memory subsets were isolated from only 8 patients and roughly 8 healthy donors.

Unmatched junction bases come to 6, with V trimmed by 5 bases and J by 3 bases. From the cysteine up to the phenylalanine, the CDR3 has a length of 15 residues. Only the CDR3 region is kept as DNA, spanning 45 bases read in frame from base 1. Per the germline V gene, SGHTA is the CDR1 and FQGTGA is the CDR2. The entire amount of isolated RNA was reverse transcribed using the High Capacity cDNA Reverse Transcription Kit, so the sequenced TCRB transcripts were expressed ones. Naive, central memory and regulatory T cell samples underwent deep immunoSEQ sequencing, averaging around 3.7 million total reads per sample. Sorted cells were lysed in RLT buffer, and RNA was extracted using DNase-treated RNeasy Micro or Mini kits according to cell number. Each cell subset was processed separately to prevent cross-contamination, with patient and healthy donor samples processed together. The immunoSEQ multiplex PCR was used to amplify TCRB sequences from cDNA, generating 87-bp fragments that spanned the CDR3 region. Sequencing of the amplicons was performed on the Illumina HiSeq platform. Turning to the authors' computational methods: Synthetic template baselines were used to correct PCR bias computationally, reads within Hamming distance 2 were collapsed, and singletons that could not be merged were discarded. By aligning reads against IMGT, V, D and J genes, CDR3 length, and insertions or deletions at six rearrangement sites were assigned. Within each subset, clonotype counts were normalized to the number of sorted cells before true diversity and Gini coefficients were calculated with the tcR R package. Repertoire sharing was quantified using the overlap coefficient calculated on TCRB nucleotide sequences. Out-of-frame TCRB sequences from naive cells were analyzed as a proxy for the pre-selection repertoire. TCRdb holds this immuneACCESS table with in-frame rearrangements only. Some clones are missing; in checked studies, unresolved V genes explain under half, and the rest has no known cause. The V and J calls and the clone size are those of that table, but D and trimming were determined from the DNA. The sample data list approximately 260,000 clones, and roughly 22% of these were observed just once. The top ten clonotypes cover around 0.029% of the sample.

Each donor gave one peripheral blood draw, averaging roughly 120 mL, which was collected into heparinised tubes. A BD FACSAria II and a panel including CD45RO, CCR7, CD25, CD127, CD95 and CD27 were used to sort naive, central memory, regulatory and stem cell-like memory CD4+ T cells. Purity was above 95% for every sorted population. PBMCs were separated immediately by Lymphoprep density gradient centrifugation and were stained directly, without being cultured. So that batch effects would be minimized, each experiment stained and sorted samples in pairs, pairing one healthy donor with one patient. The research as a whole found: Because cDNA was sequenced instead of genomic DNA, highly expressing activated cells could be over-represented, though the groups showed no difference in activation or CD3 levels. Because small numbers of individuals were included in the HLA sub-analyses, any influence of HLA type on TCRB rearrangement was left unresolved. At VDJ recombination sites, patients with type 1 diabetes made fewer insertions and deleted more nucleotides, a pattern implying thymic rearrangement abnormalities. Type 1 diabetes patients showed a moderate but significant shortening of TCRB CDR3 length in all four CD4+ subsets. The naive, central memory and regulatory TCRB repertoires appeared to resemble one another more closely among patients than among healthy donors. PCR may preferentially amplify shorter templates, but because patient and control samples were amplified and corrected together, any resulting skew would affect both groups equally.

A few counts support this clone. Its antigen remains unidentified. No per-base quality is available; no much larger clone lies one base away. The sequence links TRBV7-3 to TRBJ2-1; 8 bases in the junction line up with TRBD1. Sequenced sample: naive CD4+ T cells from blood. Interpreted using the paper, the cell subset or site label stands for: true naive CD4+ T cells. This clonotype was sampled from a woman between 40 and 50 years old with type 1 diabetes. The CDR3 here reads CASSLTGALYNEQFF. The nucleotides are TGTGCCAGCAGCCTGACAGGGGCTCTCTACAATGAGCAGTTCTTC.